The 27 T cell receptor beta chains below all came from one sample that was sequenced in a study of blood T cell repertoires in COVID-19. Produced via immunoSEQ multiplex PCR; TCRdb's table is partial and in-frame only. Of about 160,000 clones listed, approximately 80% are singletons. Sequencing was done on a sample of peripheral blood. Receptors originate from a man aged 70 or older with acute or convalescent COVID-19.

This clone was detected only once. The chain combines TRBV5-1 with TRBJ1-5, with D possibly being TRBD1 (5 bases). Germline CDR1 is SGHRS and CDR2 is YFSETQ. This CDR3 has 16 residues. V lost 1 base and J lost 5, with 16 bases in between. The CDR3: CASSLTGQGGDQPQHF. The CDR3 DNA is TGCGCCAGCAGCTTGACCGGGCAGGGTGGAGATCAGCCCCAGCATTTT.

The chain has TRBV2 and TRBJ2-1; 7 nucleotides agree with TRBD2. The CDR3 runs to 15 residues. Losses at the gene ends were 7 bases for V and 7 bases for J; bases not matched to a gene: 13. In germline, CDR1 is SNHLY, CDR2 FYNNEI. The chain's CDR3 is CASTLSAGAVNEQFF. The CDR3 DNA reads as TGTGCCAGCACCCTCTCCGCGGGAGCAGTTAATGAGCAGTTCTTC.

The V gene is TRBV6-5, the J gene TRBJ1-5; 8 bases are a match to TRBD1. This CDR3 region has 14 residues. The germline CDR1 and CDR2 sequences are MNHEY and SVGAGI. V was clipped by 4 bases and J by 6 bases; unmatched bases: 5. This CDR3 is CASSSRGQGQPQHF. The DNA for the CDR3 is TGTGCCAGCAGTTCCAGGGGGCAGGGTCAGCCCCAGCATTTT.

The chain uses TRBV27 and TRBJ2-1, with TRBD2 matching over 7 bases. From germline, CDR1 is MNHEY and CDR2 SMNVEV (reference sequence). V shed 7 bases, J shed 6 bases, and the junction held 9 bases outside the gene matches. There are 14 residues in the CDR3. Written as DNA, the CDR3 is TGTGCCAGCAAAGCCTCCGGGGGGTTCAATGAGCAGTTCTTC. It yields the protein CASKASGGFNEQFF.

V usage is TRBV3-1 (or the pseudogene TRBV3-2) and J usage is TRBJ2-7; D is possibly TRBD2 (5 bases). This CDR3 comprises 13 residues. The V gene lost 3 bases and the J gene lost 4 bases, with 10 bases spanning the gap. Germline assignment: CDR1 LGHDT and CDR2 YNNKEL (reference sequence). The CDR3 here is CASSQSIAYEQYF. DNA for the CDR3: TGTGCCAGCAGCCAGAGTATAGCGTACGAGCAGTACTTC.

CDR3 sequence reads: CASSIPAGAPEAFF. The CDR3, as DNA: TGTGCCAGCAGTATCCCTGCGGGGGCTCCTGAAGCTTTCTTT. The chain recombines TRBV28 with TRBJ1-1; a weak D match, TRBD1 (6 bases). This CDR3 has 14 amino acids. V lost 5 bases, J lost 6 bases, and 16 bases lay in between. Germline V gives CDR1 MDHEN, CDR2 SYDVKM.

This clone was detected once. The rearrangement uses TRBV2 and TRBJ1-3, with D possibly being TRBD1 (6 bases). V lost 6 bases and J 6 bases, leaving 12 bases between the germline ends. CDR1 SNHLY and CDR2 FYNNEI come from the germline V gene. This CDR3 region has 13 residues. The CDR3 DNA follows: TGTGCCAGCAGCTTAGGACAGTTAAACACCATATATTTT. This codes for CASSLGQLNTIYF.

The chain is built from TRBV30 and TRBJ1-6; 11 bases are shared with TRBD1. The V segment lost 5 bases and the J segment 10 bases; nucleotides outside the gene matches: 10. Germline values: CDR1 GTSNPN, CDR2 SVGIG (reference sequence). This CDR3 comprises 15 residues. CDR3 DNA sequence: TGTGCCTGGCTTCCACCGGGACAGGGGGTATCACCCCTCCACTTT. It yields the protein CAWLPPGQGVSPLHF.

CDR3 region: CASSPGLAGVTQYF. The DNA for the CDR3 is TGTGCCAGCAGCCCGGGACTAGCGGGGGTGACCCAGTACTTC. This chain joins TRBV7-2 and TRBJ2-5, with 14 bases aligning to TRBD2. V shed 5 bases and J 7 bases; nucleotides not matched to a gene: 3. The CDR3 runs to 14 residues. CDR1 SGHTA and CDR2 FQGNSA come from the germline V gene.

Remarks on this clone: Mismatch with germline at one junction end may stem from a read error. This chain connects TRBV5-4 to TRBJ2-7, with TRBD2 as a possible D gene (7 bases). CDR1 and CDR2 from the germline V gene are SGHNT and YYREEE (reference sequence). The CDR3 runs to 13 residues. CDR3 DNA sequence: TGTGCCAGCAGCTTGTGGGGGGGCGTAAATCTCCTCTTC. Translating gives CASSLWGGVNLLF.

As DNA, the CDR3 is TGCGCCAGCAGCCGGGACAGGAGCTTATACGAGCAGTACTTC. It translates to CASSRDRSLYEQYF. This chain links TRBV5-1 with TRBJ2-7, with 8 positions matching TRBD1. This CDR3 is built from 14 residues. Germline loops: CDR1 SGHRS, CDR2 YFSETQ. The V and J ends lost 4 bases and 4 bases, in that order; junction bases with no gene match: 7.

The count of this clone is one. V is TRBV21-1 and J is TRBJ1-3; the DNA was not compared with TRBD1, the D call given in the table. TRBV21-1 is a listed pseudogene. This CDR3 is built from 14 residues. CDR3 in amino acids: CASTYRHSGNTIYF. As DNA, the CDR3 is TGTGCCAGCACTTACCGACACTCTGGAAACACCATATATTTT.

This chain's CDR3 is CASSPPARGEGYTF. The CDR3 DNA follows: TGTGCCAGCTCACCACCGGCACGCGGCGAGGGCTACACCTTC. The chain is built from TRBV18 and TRBJ1-2; no clear D gene. Trimming left V 0 bases short and J 8 bases short, with 13 bases between. CDR1 and CDR2 (germline): KGHSH, LQKENI. The CDR3 consists of 14 residues.

The V gene is TRBV9, the J gene TRBJ2-7; 9 bases are a match to TRBD1. J lost 5 bases, V lost 4 bases, and 7 bases had no gene match. Germline V gene sequence: CDR1 SGDLS, CDR2 YYNGEE. The CDR3 length is 14 residues. CDR3 sequence: CASSSGDRAHEQYF. The CDR3, as DNA: TGTGCCAGCAGCTCAGGGGACAGGGCCCACGAGCAGTACTTC.

This chain connects TRBV6-5 to TRBJ1-5; D may be TRBD1 (6 bases). Germline V lookup: CDR1 MNHEY, CDR2 SVGAGI. The CDR3 contains 16 residues. Trimming took 4 bases from V and 0 from J, leaving 13 bases between them. CDR3 residues: CASSSSAQGSNQPQHF. DNA of the CDR3: TGTGCCAGCAGTTCATCCGCACAGGGTAGCAATCAGCCCCAGCATTTT.

J is TRBJ2-1 and V is TRBV29-1, with TRBD2 matching 11 bases. The V gene's germline CDR1 is SQVTM and CDR2 ANQGSEA. This CDR3 has 14 amino acids. V lost 3 bases, J lost 7 bases, and 5 bases stayed unmatched. The CDR3 spells CSVDIAGGRNEQFF. DNA for the CDR3: TGCAGCGTTGATATAGCGGGAGGGCGGAATGAGCAGTTCTTC.

V is TRBV6-6 and J is TRBJ1-6; the match to TRBD1 covers 8 bases. The CDR3 extends over 13 amino acids. Per the germline V gene, CDR1 is MNHNY and CDR2 is SVGAGI (reference sequence). V was clipped by 5 bases and J by 6 bases; unmatched bases: 0. The CDR3 here is CASSQGANSPLHF. The CDR3, as DNA: TGTGCCAGCAGTCAGGGGGCTAATTCACCCCTCCACTTT.

The chain has TRBV29-1 and TRBJ2-1, with D possibly TRBD2 on 5 matching bases. The CDR3 has 11 amino acids. Per germline, CDR1 SQVTM and CDR2 ANQGSEA. Trimming took 6 bases from V and 7 from J, leaving 10 bases between them. Here the CDR3 DNA reads TGCAGCGTGAGAGGGCAAAATGAGCAGTTCTTC. It encodes CSVRGQNEQFF.

The chain recombines TRBV10-3 with TRBJ2-3; TRBD1 agrees at 7 bases. This CDR3 has 15 residues. Germline CDR1 reads ENHRY; CDR2 reads SYGVKD. V was clipped by 5 bases and J by 2 bases; unmatched bases: 7. The CDR3 region is CAISQGQVTTDTQYF. For the CDR3, the DNA is TGTGCCATCAGTCAAGGACAGGTCACCACAGATACGCAGTATTTT.

The J gene is TRBJ1-5, the V gene TRBV5-1, with 8 nucleotides matching TRBD1. J lost 1 base, V lost 3 bases, and 3 bases had no gene match. This CDR3 has 15 amino acids. The germline CDR1 and CDR2 sequences are SGHRS and YFSETQ. The CDR3 protein is CASSWTGNSNQPQHF. CDR3 DNA sequence: TGCGCCAGCAGCTGGACAGGGAACAGCAATCAGCCCCAGCATTTT.

The genes are TRBV28 and TRBJ2-3; TRBD2 agrees at 10 bases. The CDR3 extends over 14 amino acids. Germline V lookup: CDR1 MDHEN, CDR2 SYDVKM. V shed 4 bases and J 3 bases; nucleotides not matched to a gene: 1. CDR3 DNA sequence: TGTGCCAGCAGTTCGACTAGCGGGACAGATACGCAGTATTTT. Amino acid sequence: CASSSTSGTDTQYF.

This chain links TRBV5-1 with TRBJ2-1; 8 bases line up with TRBD2. Germline assignment: CDR1 SGHRS and CDR2 YFSETQ. V dropped 2 bases and J dropped 1; count of bases not matched to a gene: 8. CDR3 size: 17 residues. Here the CDR3 DNA reads TGCGCCAGCAGCTTCTTGGCCAGCGGGGGTTCCTACAATGAGCAGTTCTTC. Amino acid sequence: CASSFLASGGSYNEQFF.

The chain recombines TRBV19 with TRBJ2-7, with D possibly matching TRBD2 (5 bases). CDR1 is LNHDA and CDR2 is SQIVND in the germline V gene (reference sequence). This CDR3 comprises 13 residues. V lost 6 bases and J lost 5, with 14 bases in between. CDR3: CASSLGRQNEQYF. CDR3 DNA sequence: TGTGCCAGTAGCTTGGGGAGACAAAACGAGCAGTACTTC.

This chain joins TRBV28 and TRBJ1-1, with 7 bases aligning to TRBD1. The germline V gene has CDR1 MDHEN and CDR2 SYDVKM. V lost 1 base, J lost 1 base, and 9 bases stayed unmatched. The CDR3 is made up of 17 amino acids. The CDR3 reads CASSLYFGGTANTEAFF. In DNA form, the CDR3 reads TGTGCCAGCAGTTTATACTTTGGGGGGACAGCGAACACTGAAGCTTTCTTT.

This clone was detected a few times. The chain links TRBV5-1 to TRBJ2-1; 12 bases map to TRBD2. The V gene end was trimmed by 1 base and the J gene end by 2 bases; junction bases not matched to a gene: 19. This CDR3 is built from 22 residues. CDR1 is SGHRS and CDR2 is YFSETQ in the germline V gene. The CDR3 sequence: CASSLFPYLTSGRGVPYNEQFF. The CDR3 region has the DNA TGCGCCAGCAGCTTGTTTCCTTACTTGACTAGCGGGAGAGGGGTACCCTACAATGAGCAGTTCTTC.

The chain combines TRBV20-1 with TRBJ2-1; D not resolved. The CDR3 extends over 15 amino acids. Germline CDR1 is DFQATT and CDR2 is SNEGSKA (reference sequence). With 3 bases removed from V and 8 bases from J, the gap between germline ends came to 20 bases. Here the CDR3 DNA reads TGCAGTGCTAGTAACCGTCAGAAACCCTTGGATGAGCAGTTCTTC. Translation: CSASNRQKPLDEQFF.

This clone occurred a few times. V and J are TRBV4-2 and TRBJ1-6; possibly TRBD1 for D (6 bases). This CDR3 is 15 amino acids long. The V end was cut by 1 base, the J end by 5 bases, with 9 bases between. The V gene's germline CDR1 is LGHNA and CDR2 YNFKEQ. The CDR3 bases are TGTGCCAGCAGCCAAGGGACAGTAAATAATTCACCCCTCCACTTT. It yields the protein CASSQGTVNNSPLHF.